The present TCR beta chain was sequenced within a study of blood T cell repertoires in COVID-19. Study overall: Whether acute or convalescent, the COVID-19 samples came from the United States, Italy and Spain. PBMCs, B-cell-depleted T cells, or T cells were the source of the cDNA or gDNA that made up the material.

The CDR3 has 13 residues. J gave up 4 bases and V 4 bases, and 4 bases lay outside the gene matches. Germline V CDR1 and CDR2: SGDLS, YYNGEE. TCRdb keeps only in-frame clones here, not all; method: immunoSEQ multiplex PCR. The sample holds fewer than 200,000 clones, approximately 90% seen once. Sequencing was carried out using peripheral blood. The chain carries TRBV9 and TRBJ2-5; 7 bases align to TRBD1. The receptor was isolated from a man aged 55 to 70 with acute or convalescent COVID-19. CDR3 residues: CASSPRQGETQYF. Here the CDR3 DNA reads TGTGCCAGCAGCCCAAGACAGGGAGAGACCCAGTACTTC.